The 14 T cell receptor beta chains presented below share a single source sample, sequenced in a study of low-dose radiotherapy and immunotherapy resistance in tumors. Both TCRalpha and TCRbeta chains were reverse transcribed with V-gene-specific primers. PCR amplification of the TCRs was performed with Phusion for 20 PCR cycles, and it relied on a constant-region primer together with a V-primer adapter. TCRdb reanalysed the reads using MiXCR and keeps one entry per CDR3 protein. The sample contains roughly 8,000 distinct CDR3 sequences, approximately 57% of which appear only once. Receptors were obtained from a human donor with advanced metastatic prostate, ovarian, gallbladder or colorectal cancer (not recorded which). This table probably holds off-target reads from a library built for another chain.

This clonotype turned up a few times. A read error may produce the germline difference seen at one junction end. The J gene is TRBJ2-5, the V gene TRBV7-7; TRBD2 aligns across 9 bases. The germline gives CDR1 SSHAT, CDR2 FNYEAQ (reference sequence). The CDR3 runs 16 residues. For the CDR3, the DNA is TGTGCTAGCAGCTCCGTAGCGGGAGCATTTTTAGAGACCCAGTACTTC. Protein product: CASSSVAGAFLETQYF.

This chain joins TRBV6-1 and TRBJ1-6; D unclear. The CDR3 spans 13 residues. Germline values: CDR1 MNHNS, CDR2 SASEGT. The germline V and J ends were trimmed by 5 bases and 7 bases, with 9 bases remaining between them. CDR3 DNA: TGTGCCAGCAGTAGCTTGATAAATTCACCCCTCCACTTT. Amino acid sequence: CASSSLINSPLHF.

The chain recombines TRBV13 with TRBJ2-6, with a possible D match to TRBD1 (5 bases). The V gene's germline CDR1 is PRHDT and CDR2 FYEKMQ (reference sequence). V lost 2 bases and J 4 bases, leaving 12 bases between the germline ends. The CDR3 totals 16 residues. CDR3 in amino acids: CASSLTGTVGANVLTF. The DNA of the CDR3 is TGTGCCAGCAGCTTAACAGGCACCGTGGGGGCCAACGTCCTGACTTTC.

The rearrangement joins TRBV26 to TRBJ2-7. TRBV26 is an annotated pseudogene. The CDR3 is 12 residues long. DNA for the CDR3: TGTGCCAGCAGCCTACCGAGGAGTTGGCAGTACTTC. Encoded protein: CASSLPRSWQYF.

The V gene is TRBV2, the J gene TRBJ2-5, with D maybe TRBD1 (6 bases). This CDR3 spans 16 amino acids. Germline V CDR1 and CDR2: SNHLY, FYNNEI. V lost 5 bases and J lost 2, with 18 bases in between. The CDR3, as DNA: TGTGCCAGCAGTAACCAATTTACCGGGACACAAGAGACCCAGTACTTC. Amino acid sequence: CASSNQFTGTQETQYF.

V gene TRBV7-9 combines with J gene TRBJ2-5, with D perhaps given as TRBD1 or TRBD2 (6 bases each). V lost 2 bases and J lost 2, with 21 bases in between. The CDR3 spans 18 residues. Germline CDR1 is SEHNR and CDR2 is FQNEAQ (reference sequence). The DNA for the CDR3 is TGTGCCAGCAGCTTATGGGGGGTGGAGACAGGTCTTCAAGAGACCCAGTACTTC. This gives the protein CASSLWGVETGLQETQYF. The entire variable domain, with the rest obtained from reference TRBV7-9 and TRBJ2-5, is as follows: DTGVSQNPRHKITKRGQNVTFRCDPISEHNRLYWYRQTLGQGPEFLTYFQNEAQLEKSRLLSDRFSAERPKGSFSTLEIQRTEQGDSAMYLCASSLWGVETGLQETQYFGPGTRLLVL.

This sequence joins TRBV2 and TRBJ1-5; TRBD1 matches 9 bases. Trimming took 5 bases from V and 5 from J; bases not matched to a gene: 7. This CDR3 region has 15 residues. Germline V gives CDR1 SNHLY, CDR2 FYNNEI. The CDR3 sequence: CASSLTGTGYQPQHF. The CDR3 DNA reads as TGTGCCAGCAGTCTTACCGGGACAGGGTATCAGCCCCAGCATTTT. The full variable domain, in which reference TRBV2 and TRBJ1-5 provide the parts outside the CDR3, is EPEVTQTPSHQVTQMGQEVILRCVPISNHLYFYWYRQILGQKVEFLVSFYNNEISEKSEIFDDQFSVERPDGSNFTLKIRSTKLEDSAMYFCASSLTGTGYQPQHFGDGTRLSIL.

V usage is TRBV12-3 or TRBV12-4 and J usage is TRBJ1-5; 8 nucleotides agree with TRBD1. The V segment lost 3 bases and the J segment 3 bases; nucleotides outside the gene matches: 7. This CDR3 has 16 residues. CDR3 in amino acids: CASSLVTGGINQPQHF. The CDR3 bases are TGTGCCAGCAGTTTGGTTACAGGGGGGATCAATCAGCCCCAGCATTTT.

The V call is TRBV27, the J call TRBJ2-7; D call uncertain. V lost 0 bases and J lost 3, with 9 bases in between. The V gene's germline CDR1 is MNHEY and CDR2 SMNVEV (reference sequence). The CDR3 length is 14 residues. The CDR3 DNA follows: TGTGCCAGCAGTTTATCCCCAGATCACTACGAGCAGTACTTC. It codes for CASSLSPDHYEQYF.

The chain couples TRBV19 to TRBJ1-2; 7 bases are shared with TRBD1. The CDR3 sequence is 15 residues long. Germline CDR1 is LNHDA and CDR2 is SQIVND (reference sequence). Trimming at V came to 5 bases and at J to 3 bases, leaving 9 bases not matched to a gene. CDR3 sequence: CASSGSRQGDYGYTF. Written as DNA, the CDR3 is TGTGCCAGTAGTGGATCACGACAGGGAGACTATGGCTACACCTTC.

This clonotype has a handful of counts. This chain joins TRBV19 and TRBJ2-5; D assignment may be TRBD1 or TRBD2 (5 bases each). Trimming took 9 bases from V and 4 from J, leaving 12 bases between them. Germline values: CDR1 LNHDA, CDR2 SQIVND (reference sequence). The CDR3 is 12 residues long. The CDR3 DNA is TGTGCCAGCCGACAGAGCGGAGAGACCCAGTACTTC. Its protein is CASRQSGETQYF. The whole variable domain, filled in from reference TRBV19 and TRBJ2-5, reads DGGITQSPKYLFRKEGQNVTLSCEQNLNHDAMYWYRQDPGQGLRLIYYSQIVNDFQKGDIAEGYSVSREKKESFPLTVTSAQKNPTAFYLCASRQSGETQYFGPGTRLLVL.

Here the CDR3 DNA reads TGTGCCAGCAGTTTGGTGACGATGGAGACCCAGTACTTC. It yields the protein CASSLVTMETQYF. This chain links TRBV12-3 or TRBV12-4 with TRBJ2-5; D unresolved. The germline V and J ends were trimmed by 3 bases and 5 bases, with 10 bases remaining between them. CDR3 length: 13 amino acids.

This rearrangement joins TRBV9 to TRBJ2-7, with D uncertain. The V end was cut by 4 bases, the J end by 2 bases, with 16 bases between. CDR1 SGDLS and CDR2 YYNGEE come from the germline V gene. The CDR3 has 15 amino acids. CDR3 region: CASSPRAGMTYEQYF. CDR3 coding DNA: TGTGCCAGCAGCCCCCGGGCAGGAATGACCTACGAGCAGTACTTC.

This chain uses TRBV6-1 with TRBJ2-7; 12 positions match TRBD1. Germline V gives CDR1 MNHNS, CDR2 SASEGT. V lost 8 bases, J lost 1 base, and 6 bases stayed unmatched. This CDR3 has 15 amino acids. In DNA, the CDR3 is TGTGCCAGCGGTCCGGGACAGGGGGCATCCTACGAGCAGTACTTC. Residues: CASGPGQGASYEQYF.